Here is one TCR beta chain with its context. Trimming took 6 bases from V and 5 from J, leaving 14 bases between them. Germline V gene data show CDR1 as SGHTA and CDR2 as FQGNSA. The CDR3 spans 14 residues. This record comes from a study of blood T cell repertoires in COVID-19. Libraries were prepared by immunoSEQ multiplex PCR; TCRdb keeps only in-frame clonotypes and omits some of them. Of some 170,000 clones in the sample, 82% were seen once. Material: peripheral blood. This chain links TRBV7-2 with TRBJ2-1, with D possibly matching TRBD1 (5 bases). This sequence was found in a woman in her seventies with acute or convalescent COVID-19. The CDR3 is CASRPTEGNNEQFF. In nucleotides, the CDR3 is TGTGCCAGCAGACCGACAGAAGGTAACAATGAGCAGTTCTTC.